What follows are 11 T cell receptor beta chains derived from one specimen sequenced in a study of monozygotic twins with inflammatory bowel disease. Following a re-call of the 5' RACE reads, TCRdb has one entry per CDR3 protein and lacks DNA. The sample totals 300,000 to 400,000 distinct CDR3 sequences; its top ten clones hold roughly 2%. Input material: blood. The receptors originated from a human donor with ulcerative colitis or Crohn's disease, or a healthy co-twin of an affected twin (not recorded which).

The CDR3 loop is CSVNRARETQYF. The chain is built from TRBV29-1 and TRBJ2-5; with no DNA, the TCRdb D assignment of TRBD1 cannot be verified. Germline V lookup: CDR1 SQVTM, CDR2 ANQGSEA. This CDR3 has 12 amino acids. The full variable domain, completed using reference TRBV29-1 and TRBJ2-5, is SAVISQKPSRDICQRGTSLTIQCQVDSQVTMMFWYRQQPGQSLTLIATANQGSEATYESGFVIDKFPISRPNLTFSTLTVSNMSPEDSSIYLCSVNRARETQYFGPGTRLLVL.

The chain uses TRBV19 and TRBJ2-6. This CDR3 spans 16 amino acids. Looked up from germline, CDR1 is LNHDA and CDR2 is SQIVND (reference sequence). Here the CDR3 reads CASSPRQISGANVLTF.

The rearrangement uses TRBV7-2 and TRBJ1-1; absent DNA, TCRdb's TRBD1 call cannot be checked. The CDR3 runs to 15 residues. Germline values: CDR1 SGHTA, CDR2 FQGNSA. CDR3 in amino acids: CASSLGFAGVTEAFF.

This chain links TRBV29-1 with TRBJ1-5; TCRdb indicates TRBD1, and absent DNA this call remains unverified. There are 14 residues in the CDR3. Germline CDR1 SQVTM, CDR2 ANQGSEA. The CDR3 here is CSGGQGIGNQPQHF.

The V call is TRBV12-3 or TRBV12-4, the J call TRBJ1-6. The CDR3 is made up of 14 amino acids. The CDR3 region is CASSLGQRNSPLHF.

This chain joins TRBV5-4 and TRBJ2-1. Germline V lookup: CDR1 SGHNT, CDR2 YYREEE (reference sequence). The CDR3 extends over 14 amino acids. CDR3: CASSLDSIYNEQFF. Combining the CDR3 with reference TRBV5-4 and TRBJ2-1 gives the whole variable domain ETGVTQSPTHLIKTRGQQVTLRCSSQSGHNTVSWYQQALGQGPQFIFQYYREEENGRGNFPPRFSGLQFPNYSSELNVNALELDDSALYLCASSLDSIYNEQFFGPGTRLTVL.

This rearrangement joins TRBV4-1 to TRBJ2-7; the D call from TCRdb, TRBD1, cannot be confirmed without DNA. The CDR3 runs 15 residues. CDR1 is MGHRA, CDR2 YSYEKL, per germline. The CDR3 here is CASSPAGGRSYEQYF.

The chain links TRBV2 to TRBJ2-1; TCRdb reports TRBD2, a call that lacks DNA to check it against. Germline loops: CDR1 SNHLY, CDR2 FYNNEI. The CDR3 is made up of 16 amino acids. The CDR3 protein is CASRGGSGGLGNEQFF.

This chain links TRBV29-1 with TRBJ2-7. CDR1 and CDR2 (germline): SQVTM, ANQGSEA. The CDR3 runs 13 residues. This CDR3 reads CSVDGGTPYEQYF.

CDR3: CATSERAPRRQFF. J is TRBJ2-1 and V is TRBV24-1; the TCRdb D gene call, TRBD2, has no DNA to confirm it. This CDR3 is 13 amino acids long. Germline lookup yields CDR1 KGHDR and CDR2 SFDVKD.

This chain uses TRBV14 with TRBJ2-1. The CDR3 is made up of 16 amino acids. Germline V lookup: CDR1 SGHDN, CDR2 FVKESK. The CDR3 loop is CASSQPKYSTYNEQFF.